The source of this T cell receptor (beta chain) is a study of cytomegalovirus exposure and HLA in healthy donors. Study results and limitations: Most TCR sequences were seen very rarely across donors, but some public TCRs occurred in many.

PCR involved 60 Vbeta and 13 Jbeta primers. Assay used: immunoSEQ multiplex PCR; TCRdb lists only in-frame clones, some missing. The table includes fewer than 100,000 clones, 76% detected once. V lost 6 bases to trimming and J lost 5 bases, with 14 bases between them. The length of the CDR3 is 14 residues. Germline V gene data show CDR1 as SGHTA and CDR2 as FQGNSA. With respect to this clone: The antigen is unknown.

The chain recombines TRBV7-2 with TRBJ2-1, with D tentatively TRBD1 (6 bases). Sequenced material: PBMCs. This sequence originates from a man aged 35 to 55 in good health and CMV-seronegative. CDR3 protein: CASRNRVGDNEQFF. CDR3 sequence (DNA): TGTGCCAGCAGGAACAGGGTTGGGGACAATGAGCAGTTCTTC.